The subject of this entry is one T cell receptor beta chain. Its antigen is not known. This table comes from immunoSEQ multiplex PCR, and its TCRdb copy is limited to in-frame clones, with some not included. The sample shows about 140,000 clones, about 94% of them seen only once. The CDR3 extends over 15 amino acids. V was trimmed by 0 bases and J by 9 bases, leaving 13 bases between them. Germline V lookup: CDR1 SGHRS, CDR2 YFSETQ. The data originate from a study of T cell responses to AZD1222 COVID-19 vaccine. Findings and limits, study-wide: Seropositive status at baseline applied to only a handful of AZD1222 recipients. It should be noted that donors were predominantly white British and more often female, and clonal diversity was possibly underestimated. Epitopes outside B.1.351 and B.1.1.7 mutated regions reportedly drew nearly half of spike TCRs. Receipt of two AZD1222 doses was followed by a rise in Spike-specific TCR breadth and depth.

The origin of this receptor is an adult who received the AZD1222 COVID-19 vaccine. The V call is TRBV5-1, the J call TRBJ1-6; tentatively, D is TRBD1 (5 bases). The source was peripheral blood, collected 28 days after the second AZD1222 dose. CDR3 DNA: TGCGCCAGCAGCTTGGCCGGTACAGGACGTTCACCCCTCCACTTT. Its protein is CASSLAGTGRSPLHF.